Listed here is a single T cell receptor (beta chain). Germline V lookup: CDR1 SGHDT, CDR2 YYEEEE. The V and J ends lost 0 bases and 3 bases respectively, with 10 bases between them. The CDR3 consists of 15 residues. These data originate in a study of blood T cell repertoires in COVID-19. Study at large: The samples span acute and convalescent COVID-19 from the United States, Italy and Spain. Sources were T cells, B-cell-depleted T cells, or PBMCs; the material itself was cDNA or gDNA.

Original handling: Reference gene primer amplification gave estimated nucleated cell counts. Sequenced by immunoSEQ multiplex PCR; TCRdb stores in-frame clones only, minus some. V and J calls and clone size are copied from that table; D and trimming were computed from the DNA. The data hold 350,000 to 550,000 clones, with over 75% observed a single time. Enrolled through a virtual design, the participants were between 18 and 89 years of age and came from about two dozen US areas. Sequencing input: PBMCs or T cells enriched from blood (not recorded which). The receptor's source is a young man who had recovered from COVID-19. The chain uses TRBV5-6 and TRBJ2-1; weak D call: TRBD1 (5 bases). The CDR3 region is CASSLGQLDYNEQFF. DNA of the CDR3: TGTGCCAGCAGCTTGGGACAGCTGGACTACAATGAGCAGTTCTTC.